This passage covers 8 T cell receptor beta chains from one sample sequenced in a study of cytotoxic CD8 clonotypes in ibrutinib-treated CLL. Some clones are missing from TCRdb's copy, which holds only in-frame ones; the method was immunoSEQ multiplex PCR. The table includes more than 300,000 clones, just under 80% detected once. The material sequenced was PBMCs, taken before ibrutinib treatment. These TCRs come from a human donor with chronic lymphocytic leukemia.

This sequence joins TRBV27 and TRBJ2-7; TRBD1 is a possible D gene (6 bases). CDR3 length equals 15 residues. CDR1 is MNHEY and CDR2 is SMNVEV in the germline V gene (reference sequence). Trimming left V 9 bases short and J 1 base short, with 19 bases between. For the CDR3, the DNA is TGTGCCAGTCGGTGGAGAGAAGGGGGTTCCTACGAGCAGTACTTC. Amino acid sequence: CASRWREGGSYEQYF.

The chain carries TRBV7-6 and TRBJ2-7; 10 positions match TRBD2. V lost 1 base, J lost 6 bases, and 6 bases stayed unmatched. The germline CDR1 and CDR2 sequences are SGHVS and FNYEAQ. CDR3 length: 15 amino acids. This chain's CDR3 is CASSLEAGGPSEQYF. CDR3 in DNA: TGTGCCAGCAGCTTAGAAGCGGGAGGGCCTTCCGAGCAGTACTTC.

This chain links TRBV5-4 with TRBJ1-4; D is undetermined. This CDR3 region has 15 residues. Germline V gene lookup returns CDR1 SGHNT and CDR2 YYREEE (reference sequence). Trimming stripped 1 base from V and 3 bases from J, with 10 bases between. The CDR3 here is CASSLRSGPNEKLFF. CDR3 nucleotides: TGTGCCAGCAGCTTGCGGTCAGGACCTAATGAAAAACTGTTTTTT.

The rearrangement uses TRBV6-5 and TRBJ2-2; no definite D call. Germline V gene lookup returns CDR1 MNHEY and CDR2 SVGAGI. V gave up 2 bases and J gave up 6 bases, with 7 bases separating them. There are 13 residues in the CDR3. CDR3 protein: CASSYASSGELFF. CDR3 bases: TGTGCCAGCAGTTACGCTTCCTCCGGGGAGCTGTTTTTT.

This clone was seen a few times. V gene TRBV28 combines with J gene TRBJ2-5, with 8 bases that match TRBD2. The length of the CDR3 is 14 residues. Trimming at V came to 3 bases and at J to 7 bases, leaving 7 bases not matched to a gene. Germline values: CDR1 MDHEN, CDR2 SYDVKM. The CDR3 loop reads CASSFREGRLTQYF. Here the CDR3 DNA reads TGTGCCAGCAGTTTCCGGGAGGGCCGCCTGACCCAGTACTTC. Filled out from reference TRBV28 and TRBJ2-5, the complete variable domain reads DVKVTQSSRYLVKRTGEKVFLECVQDMDHENMFWYRQDPGLGLRLIYFSYDVKMKEKGDIPEGYSVSREKKERFSLILESASTNQTSMYLCASSFREGRLTQYFGPGTRLLVL.

This clone was detected once. The chain joins TRBV29-1 to TRBJ1-2; 8 bases line up with TRBD1. Germline CDR1 is SQVTM and CDR2 is ANQGSEA. The length of the CDR3 is 14 residues. V shed 3 bases, J shed 4 bases, and the junction held 7 bases outside the gene matches. The CDR3 DNA reads as TGCAGCGTTGAGGCCCGGGACAGGTTCTATGGCTACACCTTC. As protein: CSVEARDRFYGYTF.

The rearrangement uses TRBV14 and TRBJ2-7, with unresolved D. The CDR3 loop spans 12 amino acids. V lost 4 bases and J lost 3, with 7 bases in between. CDR1 and CDR2 (germline): SGHDN, FVKESK. CDR3 in DNA: TGTGCCAGCAGCCGCGGAAGCTACGAGCAGTACTTC. Encoded protein: CASSRGSYEQYF.

This clone was observed a handful of times. This rearrangement joins TRBV27 to TRBJ2-7; D is perhaps TRBD1 (6 bases). Trimming cost V 0 bases and J 9 bases, with 12 bases left between them. Germline CDR1 reads MNHEY; CDR2 reads SMNVEV (reference sequence). CDR3 length equals 13 residues. CDR3 residues: CASSLSPGVGQYF. The CDR3, as DNA: TGTGCCAGCAGTTTATCGCCAGGGGTTGGGCAGTACTTC.